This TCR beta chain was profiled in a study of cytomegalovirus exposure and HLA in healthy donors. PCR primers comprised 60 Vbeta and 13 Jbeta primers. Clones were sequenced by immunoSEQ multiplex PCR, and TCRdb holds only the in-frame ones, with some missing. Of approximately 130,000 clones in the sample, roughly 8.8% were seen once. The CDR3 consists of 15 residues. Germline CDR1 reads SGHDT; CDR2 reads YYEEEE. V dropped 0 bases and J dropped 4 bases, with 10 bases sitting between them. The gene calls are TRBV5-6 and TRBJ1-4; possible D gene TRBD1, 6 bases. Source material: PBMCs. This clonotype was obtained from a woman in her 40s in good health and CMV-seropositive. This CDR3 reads CASSLAGDLNEKLFF. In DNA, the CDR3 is TGTGCCAGCAGCTTGGCAGGGGATCTTAATGAAAAACTGTTTTTT.